Each of the 9 T cell receptor beta chains below was sequenced from the same sample in a study of shared clonotypes between healthy human individuals. Repertoires were generated with immunoSEQ multiplex PCR, while TCRdb's copy carries only in-frame clones and drops some. The repertoire holds about 1 million clones, with around 74% as singletons. The specimen was memory CD4+ T cells sorted from blood. The subset here: CD45RA-negative fraction. Source of these receptors: a man in his late teens or twenties in good health.

This clone has a handful of counts. The J gene is TRBJ1-1, the V gene TRBV19; TRBD1 is a possible D gene (6 bases). The V and J ends lost 0 bases and 1 base respectively, with 9 bases between them. This CDR3 has 15 residues. Looked up from germline, CDR1 is LNHDA and CDR2 is SQIVND (reference sequence). CDR3 sequence: CASSIEGQKNTEAFF. The CDR3 nucleotides read TGTGCCAGTAGTATAGAAGGACAGAAGAACACTGAAGCTTTCTTT.

Notes on this clone: Other DNA variants within this sample encode the same CDR3. The V and J genes are TRBV5-1 and TRBJ2-2; D call uncertain. The CDR3 length is 13 residues. Germline CDR1 is SGHRS and CDR2 is YFSETQ. Trimming pared 0 bases from V and 4 bases from J, leaving 4 bases between. DNA for the CDR3: TGCGCCAGCAGCTTGGATCGCACCGGGGAGCTGTTTTTT. It yields the protein CASSLDRTGELFF.

The chain uses TRBV28 and TRBJ1-4; 8 bases map to TRBD1. The V gene end was trimmed by 5 bases and the J gene end by 4 bases; junction bases not matched to a gene: 9. CDR3 length: 16 amino acids. Germline values: CDR1 MDHEN, CDR2 SYDVKM. CDR3 sequence reads: CASSPAPGGHNEKLFF. As DNA, the CDR3 is TGTGCCAGCAGTCCCGCTCCAGGGGGCCATAATGAAAAACTGTTTTTT. The full variable domain, completed using reference TRBV28 and TRBJ1-4, is DVKVTQSSRYLVKRTGEKVFLECVQDMDHENMFWYRQDPGLGLRLIYFSYDVKMKEKGDIPEGYSVSREKKERFSLILESASTNQTSMYLCASSPAPGGHNEKLFFGSGTQLSVL.

CDR3 DNA sequence: TGCGCCAGCAGCCAAGCGCGGGGACAGGGGGCTTCTCTAGCCAAAAACATTCAGTACTTC. This gives the protein CASSQARGQGASLAKNIQYF. This chain joins TRBV4-3 and TRBJ2-4, with 12 bases lining up with TRBD1. Germline lookup yields CDR1 LGHNA and CDR2 YSLEER. V dropped 1 base and J dropped 0; count of bases not matched to a gene: 10. CDR3 size: 20 residues.

The sample holds a few counts of this clone. This specimen includes other DNA sequences encoding the same CDR3. The chain uses TRBV7-2 and TRBJ2-7; D gene unclear. The V gene lost 5 bases and the J gene lost 5 bases, with 10 bases spanning the gap. CDR3 length: 12 residues. From germline, CDR1 is SGHTA and CDR2 FQGNSA. This CDR3 reads CASSHPPNEQYF. The CDR3 region has the DNA TGTGCCAGCAGCCACCCCCCTAACGAGCAGTACTTC.

The rearrangement uses TRBV18 and TRBJ2-1; TRBD2 matches at 12 bases. V was clipped by 2 bases and J by 9 bases; unmatched bases: 8. CDR1 is KGHSH, CDR2 LQKENI, per germline. The CDR3 has 16 amino acids. CDR3: CASSPTLAGGGGEQFF. CDR3 DNA: TGTGCCAGCTCACCAACACTAGCGGGAGGTGGGGGTGAGCAGTTCTTC.

This clone was counted at least ten times. The chain employs TRBV30 and TRBJ2-7; TRBD2 matches 12 bases. CDR1 and CDR2 from the germline V gene are GTSNPN and SVGIG (reference sequence). After removal of 0 bases from V and 6 bases from J, the junction contained 6 bases not matched to a gene. This CDR3 region has 15 residues. The CDR3 DNA follows: TGTGCCTGGAGTGTCCTAGCGGGAGGGCCGGGCGAGCAGTACTTC. Protein: CAWSVLAGGPGEQYF.

In DNA, the CDR3 is TGTGCCATCAGTGAGAAACCTGCAACTAATGAAAAACTGTTTTTT. As protein: CAISEKPATNEKLFF. This chain connects TRBV10-3 to TRBJ1-4; D ambiguous. Trimming cost V 2 bases and J 0 bases, with 7 bases left between them. Germline-derived CDR1 and CDR2 are ENHRY and SYGVKD. There are 15 residues in the CDR3.

This clone occurred once. The chain is built from TRBV18 and TRBJ1-2; 9 positions match TRBD1. CDR3 size: 14 residues. The J segment lost 4 bases and the V segment lost 2 bases, leaving 2 bases of the junction unmatched. Looked up from germline, CDR1 is KGHSH and CDR2 is LQKENI. The CDR3 DNA sequence: TGTGCCAGCTCACCAGTGGACAGGGGCTATGGCTACACCTTC. It specifies CASSPVDRGYGYTF. Full variable domain (remainder filled in from reference TRBV18 and TRBJ1-2): NAGVMQNPRHLVRRRGQEARLRCSPMKGHSHVYWYRQLPEEGLKFMVYLQKENIIDESGMPKERFSAEFPKEGPSILRIQQVVRGDSAAYFCASSPVDRGYGYTFGSGTRLTVV.